Listed below are T cell receptor beta chains from one sample, sequenced in a study of T cell repertoires in cytomegalovirus infection. One entry per CDR3 protein, called by TCRdb with MiXCR from the reads. The table lists about 490,000 distinct CDR3 sequences, 16% of them singletons. Sequencing was done on a sample of CD8+ T cells from PBMCs. The receptor source for this set is a human donor in good health (CMV status not recorded). Some clones in this sample may be carry-over from other donors' samples. CDR3s include the opening cysteine and the closing phenylalanine or tryptophan.

v_call cdr3_aa
TRBV14 CASSQLRWGEQYF
TRBV7-2 CACSFKMNGETQYF
TRBV28 CASRLAGGYNEQFF
TRBV5-5 CASSPDPGQVQPQHF
TRBV5-1 CASSLARGGNTVAFF
TRBV4-1 CASRPKEDRNSYNSPLHF
TRBV6-5 CASSWDRGRSPLHF
TRBV2 CARPGQGANEQFF
TRBV5-6 CASSSQDRDQHF
TRBV9 CASSVSSGPNTEAFF
TRBV27 CASSLYDPRMSGRPETQYF
TRBV5-4 CASRSIGSTNTGELFF
TRBV5-6 CASSFGAGGNEETQYF
TRBV19 CASSATEAFF
TRBV5-1 CASSEDRSYTDTQYF
TRBV6-5 CASNEGVGTEAFF
TRBV15 CATSRDRSANTEAFF
TRBV6-1 CASNLEQFF
TRBV27 CASSPQTGPARNQPQHF
TRBV2 CASRAGSSYNSPLHF
TRBV3-1 CASTGHRSTEAFF
TRBV4-2 CASSQESQPQHF
TRBV28 CASSFQGYEKLFF
TRBV7-9 CASSPTSARGNTEAFF
TRBV27 CASSLYPAPGLGNEKLFF
TRBV14 CASSQAGVRYEQYF
TRBV19 CASSMGQGVTYNEQFF
TRBV6-1 CASSLLGQGGTGELFF
TRBV6-5 CASTPSPYEQYF
TRBV5-1 CASSLESGAGDEQYF
TRBV6-6 CASSYDRAQHF
TRBV7-8 CASSSREAKNIQYF
TRBV15 CATSNSGGYQETQYF
TRBV7-9 CASSLGLAEPYEQYF
TRBV27 CASSLYRDSTGELFF
TRBV10-3 CAISESARAGYEQYF
TRBV4-2 CASSQGRRGHTEAFF
TRBV28 CASSQDRGRNQPQHF
TRBV11-2 CASSLGGEYYGYTF
TRBV7-6 CASSLAVSDSYNEQFF
TRBV7-3 CASSLTPLAGGPNEQFF
TRBV7-6 CARSFRLAGVGELFF
TRBV29-1 CSGRRDRDGYTF
TRBV6-5 CASSYLPGATTATYEQYF
TRBV9 CASSVSGTGFSPLHF
TRBV7-9 CASSLAGTGANVLTF
TRBV29-1 CSVDARGAGEQFF
TRBV9 CASSPMLF
TRBV7-8 CASSAISGGSTDTQYF
TRBV9 CASSAGLPYEYEQYF
TRBV27 CASSLYGRSSYEQYF
TRBV12-3/TRBV12-4 CASTSRPGTQLTDTQYF
TRBV27 CASSLRGHTEAFF